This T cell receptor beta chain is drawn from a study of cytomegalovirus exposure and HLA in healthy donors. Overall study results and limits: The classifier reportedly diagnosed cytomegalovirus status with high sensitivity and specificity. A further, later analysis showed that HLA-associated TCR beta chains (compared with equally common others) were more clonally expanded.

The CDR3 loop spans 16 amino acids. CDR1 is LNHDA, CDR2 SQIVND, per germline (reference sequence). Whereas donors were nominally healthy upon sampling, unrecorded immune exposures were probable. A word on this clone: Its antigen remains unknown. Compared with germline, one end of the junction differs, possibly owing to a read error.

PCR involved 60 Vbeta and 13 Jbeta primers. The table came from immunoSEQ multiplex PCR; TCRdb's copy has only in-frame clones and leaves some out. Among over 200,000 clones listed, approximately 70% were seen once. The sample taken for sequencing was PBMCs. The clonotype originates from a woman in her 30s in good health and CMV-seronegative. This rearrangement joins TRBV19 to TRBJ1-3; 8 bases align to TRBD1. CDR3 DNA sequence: TGTGCCAGTAGTACACTCAGGGGGCTACATGGAAACGCCATATATTTT. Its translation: CASSTLRGLHGNAIYF.